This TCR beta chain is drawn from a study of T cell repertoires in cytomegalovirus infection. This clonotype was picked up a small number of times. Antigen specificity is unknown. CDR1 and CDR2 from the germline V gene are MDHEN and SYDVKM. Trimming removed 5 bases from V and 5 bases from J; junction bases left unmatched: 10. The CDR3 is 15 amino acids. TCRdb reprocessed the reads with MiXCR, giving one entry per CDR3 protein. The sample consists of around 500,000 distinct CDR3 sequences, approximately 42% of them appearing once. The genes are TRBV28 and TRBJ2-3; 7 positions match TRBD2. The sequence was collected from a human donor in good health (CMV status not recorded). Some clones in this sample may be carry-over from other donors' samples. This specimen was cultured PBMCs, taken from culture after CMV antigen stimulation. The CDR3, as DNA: TGTGCCAGCAGTCCAAGCGGGATGCAGCGAGATACGCAGTATTTT. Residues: CASSPSGMQRDTQYF.